The rows below give T cell receptor beta chains drawn from one sample of a study of blood T cell repertoires in COVID-19. TCRdb's copy holds only in-frame clones and misses some; the assay was immunoSEQ multiplex PCR. The sample lists around 190,000 clones, 88% occurring once. The sample consisted of peripheral blood. Receptors were obtained from a human donor in a cohort sampled during active COVID-19. The CDR3 runs from the conserved cysteine through the conserved F or W. D genes are given only for firm matches. Only some rows state a clone size, as once, few, many or a class for expanded clones.

V: TRBV19
size: -
J: TRBJ1-5
D: -
DNA: TGTGCCAGTAGTGGCACCAGGGGCGGTTTTGGTGGCAATCAGCCCCAGCATTTT
CDR3: CASSGTRGGFGGNQPQHF

V: TRBV19
size: -
J: TRBJ1-2
D: TRBD1
DNA: TGTGCCAGTAGTGCCGGGACAGAAATTAACTATGGCTACACCTTC
CDR3: CASSAGTEINYGYTF

V: TRBV2
size: few
J: TRBJ2-1
D: TRBD2
DNA: TGTGCCAGCAACAGAGCGGCGGGGGGGCCCTCCTACAATGAGCAGTTCTTC
CDR3: CASNRAAGGPSYNEQFF

V: TRBV10-3
size: -
J: TRBJ1-1
D: -
DNA: TGTGCCATCAGTGAGTCGAGCCCAAACACTGAAGCTTTCTTT
CDR3: CAISESSPNTEAFF

V: TRBV9
size: -
J: TRBJ2-1
D: -
DNA: TGTGCCAGCAGCGTCCGAGCAGGCAATGAGCAGTTCTTC
CDR3: CASSVRAGNEQFF

V: TRBV19
size: -
J: TRBJ1-5
D: TRBD1
DNA: TGTGCCAGTAGTATAGCGGGGACAGGGGGAAGCAATCAGCCCCAGCATTTT
CDR3: CASSIAGTGGSNQPQHF

V: TRBV5-1
size: few
J: TRBJ2-4
D: TRBD1
DNA: TGCGCCAGCAGCAAAGGACAGGAAAACATTCAGTACTTC
CDR3: CASSKGQENIQYF

V: TRBV6-5
size: -
J: TRBJ1-3
D: -
DNA: TGTGCCAGCAGTTACTCGGGCAGGAACTCTGGAAACACCATATATTTT
CDR3: CASSYSGRNSGNTIYF

V: TRBV18
size: -
J: TRBJ2-2
D: -
DNA: TGTGCCAGCTCACCACGGCAGGGGCCGAACACCGGGGAGCTGTTTTTT
CDR3: CASSPRQGPNTGELFF

V: TRBV15
size: -
J: TRBJ2-1
D: TRBD2
DNA: TGTGCCACCAGCAGAGCTCGACTAGCGGGACTTAACAATGAGCAGTTCTTC
CDR3: CATSRARLAGLNNEQFF

V: TRBV5-1
size: -
J: TRBJ2-1
D: -
DNA: TGCGCCAGCAGCTCCTCCTCGGTATCGGACAATGAGCAGTTCTTC
CDR3: CASSSSSVSDNEQFF

V: TRBV9
size: -
J: TRBJ2-3
D: TRBD2
DNA: TGTGCCAGCAGCCTACGTAGGGGGACTAGCGCGACAGATACGCAGTATTTT
CDR3: CASSLRRGTSATDTQYF

V: TRBV6-1
size: -
J: TRBJ2-3
D: -
DNA: TGTGCCAGCAGTGAAACAGACACCGCTTTTCTGTGGGCGCAGTATTTT
CDR3: CASSETDTAFLWAQYF

V: TRBV5-8
size: once
J: TRBJ2-7
D: TRBD1
DNA: TGTGCCAGCAGCCTAGCCGGGACAGGGAACTACGAGCAGTACTTC
CDR3: CASSLAGTGNYEQYF

V: TRBV29-1
size: -
J: TRBJ2-3
D: TRBD2
DNA: TGCAGCGTTGTCGGCGGACTAGCGGGTTCCGGGTTGCAGTATTTT
CDR3: CSVVGGLAGSGLQYF

V: TRBV28
size: -
J: TRBJ1-3
D: -
DNA: TGTGCCAGCAGTTTCGGGACAGGAAACACCATATATTTT
CDR3: CASSFGTGNTIYF

V: TRBV11-2
size: -
J: TRBJ1-2
D: -
DNA: TGTGCCAGTGACGCTCCCGAACCTGGGCATGGCTACACCTTC
CDR3: CASDAPEPGHGYTF

V: TRBV15
size: -
J: TRBJ2-1
D: -
DNA: TGTGCCACCAGCCCCGTACGGTCCTACAATGAGCAGTTCTTC
CDR3: CATSPVRSYNEQFF

V: TRBV6-5
size: -
J: TRBJ1-6
D: TRBD1
DNA: TGTGCCAGCACAGGACAGGGGAGTTCACCCCTCCACTTT
CDR3: CASTGQGSSPLHF

V: TRBV19
size: -
J: TRBJ2-2
D: -
DNA: TGTGCCAGTAGTAACTTTGGGACACTGAACACCGGGGAGCTGTTTTTT
CDR3: CASSNFGTLNTGELFF

V: TRBV10-2
size: -
J: TRBJ2-2
D: TRBD2
DNA: TGCGCCAGCAGTGACCACGGGACTAGAACGGCCGGGGAGCTGTTTTTT
CDR3: CASSDHGTRTAGELFF

V: TRBV3-1/TRBV3-2
size: -
J: TRBJ1-6
D: TRBD1
DNA: TGTGCCAGCAGCCAAGAGAGGGGACAGGTTTATTCACCCCTCCACTTT
CDR3: CASSQERGQVYSPLHF

V: TRBV29-1
size: -
J: TRBJ2-1
D: TRBD2
DNA: TGCAGCGTTGAGAGGACTAGCGGGATCAATGAGCAGTTCTTC
CDR3: CSVERTSGINEQFF

V: TRBV28
size: -
J: TRBJ1-2
D: -
DNA: TGTGCCAGCAGGAGGGACACCTATGGCTACACCTTC
CDR3: CASRRDTYGYTF

V: TRBV5-1
size: -
J: TRBJ2-3
D: -
DNA: TGCGCCAGCAGCTTGATGGCGGCAGCAGATACGCAGTATTTT
CDR3: CASSLMAAADTQYF

V: TRBV25-1
size: -
J: TRBJ2-2
D: TRBD1
DNA: TGTGCCAGCAGAAGTAACAGGGGGCGAACCGGGGAGCTGTTTTTT
CDR3: CASRSNRGRTGELFF

V: TRBV4-3
size: -
J: TRBJ2-3
D: -
DNA: TGCGCCAGCAGCCAAGACAGGGCGGGGACCACAGATACGCAGTATTTT
CDR3: CASSQDRAGTTDTQYF

V: TRBV4-3
size: -
J: TRBJ2-1
D: -
DNA: TGCGCCAGCAGCCAAGGTACTAGGGACAATGAGCAGTTCTTC
CDR3: CASSQGTRDNEQFF

V: TRBV6-5
size: -
J: TRBJ2-4
D: -
DNA: TGTGCCAGCAGTAGGGCGGGGCTAGCCAAAAACATTCAGTACTTC
CDR3: CASSRAGLAKNIQYF

V: TRBV6-1
size: -
J: TRBJ1-3
D: TRBD1
DNA: TGTGCCAGCAGTGGACAGGGTGGCCGCTCTGGAAACACCATATATTTT
CDR3: CASSGQGGRSGNTIYF

V: TRBV7-2
size: -
J: TRBJ2-7
D: TRBD2
DNA: TGTGCCACCAGCTTCCGGCGGGGGAGCCGGGGCGAGCAGTACTTC
CDR3: CATSFRRGSRGEQYF

V: TRBV24-1
size: -
J: TRBJ2-3
D: TRBD2
DNA: TGTGCCACCAGTGATAGTAGCGGGGCCACAGATACGCAGTATTTT
CDR3: CATSDSSGATDTQYF

V: TRBV4-3
size: -
J: TRBJ2-1
D: TRBD2
DNA: TGCGCCAGCAGCCAAGATCCGTTTGATAGCGGGAGGTACAATGAGCAGTTCTTC
CDR3: CASSQDPFDSGRYNEQFF

V: TRBV5-1
size: -
J: TRBJ2-7
D: TRBD1
DNA: TGCGCCAGCAGCGGAGGGACAGGGTTCCCCCACGAGCAGTACTTC
CDR3: CASSGGTGFPHEQYF

V: TRBV2
size: -
J: TRBJ1-5
D: TRBD1
DNA: TGTGCCAGCAACTTCCGACAGGGTGATCAGCCCCAGCATTTT
CDR3: CASNFRQGDQPQHF

V: TRBV3-1/TRBV3-2
size: once
J: TRBJ1-2
D: TRBD1
DNA: TGTGCCAGCAGCCCCCGGGACAGGGGAAACTATGGCTACACCTTC
CDR3: CASSPRDRGNYGYTF

V: TRBV12-3/TRBV12-4
size: -
J: TRBJ2-3
D: -
DNA: TGTGCCAGCAGCCCGGGTCGCACAGATACGCAGTATTTT
CDR3: CASSPGRTDTQYF

V: TRBV5-1
size: once
J: TRBJ2-7
D: -
DNA: TGCGCCAGCAGCTACCCAGTGACAGGCCCGACGTCCTACGAGCAGTACTTC
CDR3: CASSYPVTGPTSYEQYF

V: TRBV19
size: -
J: TRBJ2-1
D: -
DNA: TGTGCCAGTAGTATAGGAGTCATCCCAAACTCCTACAATGAGCAGTTCTTC
CDR3: CASSIGVIPNSYNEQFF

V: TRBV5-1
size: -
J: TRBJ1-4
D: TRBD1
DNA: TGCGCCAGCAGCTTGCTGGGACAGGGTAATGAAAAACTGTTTTTT
CDR3: CASSLLGQGNEKLFF

V: TRBV2
size: -
J: TRBJ2-5
D: -
DNA: TGTGCCAGCAGAGGGCGGGGTCTGGGGGAGACCCAGTACTTC
CDR3: CASRGRGLGETQYF

V: TRBV5-1
size: -
J: TRBJ2-5
D: TRBD2
DNA: TGCGCCAGCAGCCTACGACTAGCGGGGGGGCAAGAGACCCAGTACTTC
CDR3: CASSLRLAGGQETQYF

V: TRBV18
size: -
J: TRBJ2-1
D: TRBD2
DNA: TGTGCCAGCTCGCCCCTAGCGGGTGTTTACAATGAGCAGTTCTTC
CDR3: CASSPLAGVYNEQFF

V: TRBV9
size: -
J: TRBJ2-3
D: -
DNA: TGTGCCAGCAGCGCGGGCGGGGAAGATACGCAGTATTTT
CDR3: CASSAGGEDTQYF

V: TRBV5-1
size: few
J: TRBJ2-2
D: TRBD1
DNA: TGCGCCAGCAGAGGGACAGGGGGCGAATGGCTCACCGGGGAGCTGTTTTTT
CDR3: CASRGTGGEWLTGELFF

V: TRBV19
size: -
J: TRBJ2-1
D: TRBD2
DNA: TGTGCCAGTAGTGCGGGGGGACTAGCGGGAGTGTACAATGAGCAGTTCTTC
CDR3: CASSAGGLAGVYNEQFF

V: TRBV15
size: -
J: TRBJ1-5
D: -
DNA: TGTGCCACCAGCAGCCAGACGGGTCAGCCCCAGCATTTT
CDR3: CATSSQTGQPQHF

V: TRBV27
size: -
J: TRBJ2-7
D: TRBD1
DNA: TGTGCCAGCAGTCCCCCTCCTCGGACAGGGGGGGACTACGAGCAGTACTTC
CDR3: CASSPPPRTGGDYEQYF

V: TRBV2
size: -
J: TRBJ2-2
D: -
DNA: TGTGCCAGCAGCAGGGAGGACACCGGGGAGCTGTTTTTT
CDR3: CASSREDTGELFF